The entry below gives a single TCR beta chain sequence along with its context. The record originates from a study of blood T cell repertoires in COVID-19. For the study at large: Whether acute or convalescent, the COVID-19 samples came from the United States, Italy and Spain. In each case, the material was cDNA or gDNA derived from T cells, B-cell-depleted T cells, or PBMCs.

In the original processing: Quantification of nucleated cells was approximated via reference gene primer amplification. The table came from immunoSEQ multiplex PCR; TCRdb's copy has only in-frame clones and leaves some out. V and J calls and clone size come straight from that table; D and trimming were deduced from the DNA. The sample contains about 290,000 clones, around four fifths of which appear only once. Germline values: CDR1 SGHTA, CDR2 FQGNSA. There are 17 residues in the CDR3. With 2 bases removed from V and 8 bases from J, the gap between germline ends came to 24 bases. Sequenced material: peripheral blood. This receptor was obtained from a woman between 45 and 60 years old with active or convalescent COVID-19. The J gene is TRBJ1-2, the V gene TRBV7-2, with D maybe TRBD1 (6 bases). The CDR3: CASSLSGRVGGLRGYTF. In nucleotides, the CDR3 is TGTGCCAGCAGCTTAAGTGGCAGGGTAGGGGGACTAAGAGGCTACACCTTC.